This T cell receptor (beta chain) was retrieved from a study of control samples from healthy donors and cancer patients. Clones were read by immunoSEQ multiplex PCR, and TCRdb kept only the in-frame ones, dropping some. Among about 130,000 clones, more than 70% were seen once, and the ten largest hold 3.2%. V was pared by 6 bases and J by 5 bases, with 4 bases of the junction left unmatched. The CDR3 runs to 12 residues. Germline CDR1 reads LGHDT; CDR2 reads YNNKEL (reference sequence). The receptor was isolated from a man aged 45-60 years in good health. The chain uses TRBV3-1 (or the pseudogene TRBV3-2) and TRBJ2-7; 7 bases map to TRBD1. Sample: blood. This CDR3 reads CASSLTGDEQYF. The CDR3 DNA reads TGTGCCAGCAGTCTCACAGGGGACGAGCAGTACTTC.